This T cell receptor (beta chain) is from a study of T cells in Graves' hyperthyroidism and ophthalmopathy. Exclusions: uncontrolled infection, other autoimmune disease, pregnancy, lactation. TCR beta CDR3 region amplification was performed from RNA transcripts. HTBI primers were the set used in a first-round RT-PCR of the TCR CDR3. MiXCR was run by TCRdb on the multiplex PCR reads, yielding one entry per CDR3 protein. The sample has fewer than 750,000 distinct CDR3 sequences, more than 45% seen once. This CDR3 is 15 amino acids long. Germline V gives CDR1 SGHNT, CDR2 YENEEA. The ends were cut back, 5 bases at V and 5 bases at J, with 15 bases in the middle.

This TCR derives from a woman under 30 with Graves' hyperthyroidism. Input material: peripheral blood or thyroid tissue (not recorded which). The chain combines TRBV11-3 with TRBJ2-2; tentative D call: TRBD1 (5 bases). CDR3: CASSPIRTRTGELFF. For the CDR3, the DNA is TGTGCCAGCAGCCCCATCCGGACAAGGACCGGGGAGCTGTTTTTT.